The 17 T cell receptor beta chains below were found in one sample sequenced in a study of blood T cells in healthy people across ages. Primers used in a second PCR of roughly 6 to 11 cycles were a sample-barcoded 5' primer and a J-beta primer mix. In TCRdb, the 5' RACE reads were re-called with MiXCR into one record per CDR3 protein. Of about 830,000 distinct CDR3 sequences in the sample, roughly 60% are singletons; the top ten hold about 20%. Material: blood. The receptors here all came from a man aged 25-40 years in good health.

V is TRBV12-3 or TRBV12-4 and J is TRBJ2-5, with 10 bases matching TRBD1. TRBJ2-7 explains the end of the DNA better; the J call may be wrong. The length of the CDR3 is 13 residues. In nucleotides, the CDR3 is TGTGCCAGCAGTTTTGGGGACAGGGGCGAGCAGTACTTC. Translating it yields CASSFGDRGEQYF.

The chain links TRBV27 to TRBJ2-5; 8 nucleotides agree with TRBD2. Unmatched junction bases numbered 6, after V lost 8 bases and J lost 4 bases. The CDR3 loop spans 13 amino acids. Germline V gene data show CDR1 as MNHEY and CDR2 as SMNVEV (reference sequence). DNA of the CDR3: TGTGCCAGCCGACTAGCGCGGCGAGAGACCCAGTACTTC. Translating it yields CASRLARRETQYF.

The chain is built from TRBV20-1 and TRBJ2-4; TRBD2 matches at 7 bases. The CDR3 spans 17 residues. In germline, CDR1 is DFQATT, CDR2 SNEGSKA (reference sequence). Unmatched junction bases numbered 13, after V lost 0 bases and J lost 5 bases. Here the CDR3 reads CSARDFAGDLGENIQYF. CDR3 nucleotide sequence: TGCAGTGCTAGAGATTTTGCGGGAGACTTGGGGGAAAACATTCAGTACTTC.

This clonotype was recorded at least ten times. V usage is TRBV7-2 and J usage is TRBJ2-4; D might be TRBD1 or TRBD2, each matching 5 bases. Deletions cut 2 bases from V and 3 bases from J, with 14 bases between. Germline V gives CDR1 SGHTA, CDR2 FQGNSA. The CDR3 contains 16 residues. CDR3 bases: TGTGCCAGCAGCTTAAGATCCCGGGGCGTCAAAAACATTCAGTACTTC. It is translated as CASSLRSRGVKNIQYF.

The genes are TRBV20-1 and TRBJ2-7; TRBD2 might be the D (7 bases). The CDR3 runs to 13 residues. V lost 6 bases and J 4 bases, leaving 16 bases between the germline ends. The germline V gene encodes CDR1 DFQATT and CDR2 SNEGSKA (reference sequence). DNA of the CDR3: TGCAGTGCCAGTGGAGGGGGGGGATACGAGCAGTACTTC. This sequence encodes CSASGGGGYEQYF.

The V call is TRBV25-1, the J call TRBJ2-7; D is perhaps TRBD2 (5 bases). CDR1 is MGHDK and CDR2 is SYGVNS in the germline V gene. V lost 6 bases, J lost 3 bases, and 9 bases lay in between. The CDR3 is 12 residues long. CDR3 sequence: CASRTGVYEQYF. CDR3 DNA: TGTGCCAGCAGGACCGGGGTCTACGAGCAGTACTTC.

The rearrangement joins TRBV21-1 to TRBJ2-7. TRBV21-1 is termed a pseudogene. CDR3 length: 14 residues. The CDR3 reads CASSRSGASYEQYF. CDR3 DNA sequence: TGTGCCAGCAGCCGAAGCGGGGCAAGCTACGAGCAGTACTTC.

V usage is TRBV7-2 and J usage is TRBJ2-6; no clear D gene. This CDR3 is built from 15 residues. From germline, CDR1 is SGHTA and CDR2 FQGNSA. Trimming removed 5 bases from V and 3 bases from J, with 11 bases in between. The CDR3 loop is CASSRSANGANVLTF. The CDR3 DNA follows: TGTGCCAGCAGCAGATCAGCGAATGGGGCCAACGTCCTGACTTTC.

The rearrangement joins TRBV19 to TRBJ2-7; D gene unclear. The CDR3 spans 14 residues. Trimming cost V 5 bases and J 6 bases, with 17 bases left between them. Germline-derived CDR1 and CDR2 are LNHDA and SQIVND (reference sequence). The CDR3 DNA sequence: TGTGCCAGTAGTCCGCAAAACGAGATCTCCGAGCAGTACTTC. The encoded protein is CASSPQNEISEQYF.

This chain joins TRBV9 and TRBJ2-7, with 9 bases lining up with TRBD2. The V gene's germline CDR1 is SGDLS and CDR2 YYNGEE. V lost 0 bases, J lost 7 bases, and 8 bases stayed unmatched. This CDR3 contains 15 residues. The CDR3 spells CASSVGGLAFEEQYF. CDR3 bases: TGTGCCAGCAGCGTAGGAGGACTAGCGTTTGAAGAGCAGTACTTC. Supplemented by reference TRBV9 and TRBJ2-7, the full variable domain reads DSGVTQTPKHLITATGQRVTLRCSPRSGDLSVYWYQQSLDQGLQFLIQYYNGEERAKGNILERFSAQQFPDLHSELNLSSLELGDSALYFCASSVGGLAFEEQYFGPGTRLTVT.

This chain connects TRBV11-2 to TRBJ2-2; the D gene is possibly TRBD2 (5 bases). Trimming stripped 1 base from V and 3 bases from J, with 15 bases between. The CDR3 has 17 residues. Germline assignment: CDR1 SGHAT and CDR2 FQNNGV. The CDR3 loop reads CASSLVAGRRYTGELFF. CDR3 nucleotide sequence: TGTGCCAGCAGCTTAGTCGCTGGGCGGAGGTACACCGGGGAGCTGTTTTTT.

This clonotype was seen just once. The rearrangement links TRBV6-6 to TRBJ2-3; D call uncertain. Trimming stripped 6 bases from V and 2 bases from J, with 12 bases between. This CDR3 has 14 residues. Germline CDR1 reads MNHNY; CDR2 reads SVGAGI (reference sequence). The CDR3 reads CASSSRLHTDTQYF. CDR3 nucleotide sequence: TGTGCCAGCAGCTCCCGTCTTCACACAGATACGCAGTATTTT.

As for this clonotype: A much larger clone sits a single nucleotide away, making a read error possible. This chain connects TRBV4-2 to TRBJ1-6, with D hard to call. Trimming took off 1 base at V and 4 bases at J, with 5 bases between the two ends. This CDR3 region has 14 residues. Germline CDR1 LGHNA, CDR2 YNFKEQ. The CDR3: CASSQGDYNSPLHF. The CDR3, as DNA: TGTGCCAGCAGCCAAGGAGATTATAATTCACCCCTCCACTTT.

V usage is TRBV27 and J usage is TRBJ1-1, with unresolved D. The CDR3 sequence is 14 residues long. Trimming removed 5 bases at V and 2 bases at J, with 12 bases between. Germline CDR1 is MNHEY and CDR2 is SMNVEV (reference sequence). This CDR3 is CASSPRSFNTEAFF. As DNA, the CDR3 is TGTGCCAGCAGTCCTCGTAGCTTCAACACTGAAGCTTTCTTT.

CDR3 nucleotide sequence: TGTGCCAGCAGCGCCGGACGAGCGGGAGGCAATGAGCAGTTCTTC. It encodes CASSAGRAGGNEQFF. This chain joins TRBV13 and TRBJ2-1, with TRBD2 identical over 9 bases. Germline trimming cut 5 bases from V and 6 bases from J; bases unmatched to any gene: 8. Per germline, CDR1 PRHDT and CDR2 FYEKMQ (reference sequence). The CDR3 has 15 residues.

The rearrangement joins TRBV12-3 or TRBV12-4 to TRBJ2-5; 8 bases line up with TRBD1. This CDR3 has 15 residues. V dropped 1 base and J dropped 7; count of bases not matched to a gene: 8. The CDR3 nucleotides are TGTGCCAGCAGTTTAGTCTATGGACAGGGTCGGACCCAGTACTTC. As protein: CASSLVYGQGRTQYF.

The chain is built from TRBV27 and TRBJ2-7; possibly TRBD1 for D (6 bases). The V end lost 7 bases, the J end lost 2 bases, and 15 bases lay between the germline ends. The length of the CDR3 is 14 residues. Germline V gene lookup returns CDR1 MNHEY and CDR2 SMNVEV (reference sequence). CDR3 sequence: CASTGVVPPYEQYF. The CDR3 DNA sequence: TGTGCCAGCACAGGGGTCGTCCCGCCCTACGAGCAGTACTTC.